This record looks at one T cell receptor (beta chain) sequence and its context. This entry is derived from a study of control samples from healthy donors and cancer patients. Here immunoSEQ multiplex PCR was the method, and the copy in TCRdb shows in-frame clones only, minus some. In the table there are 200,000 or so clones, just under 95% of which are singletons. The CDR3 totals 14 residues. CDR1 and CDR2 (germline): SGHRS, YFSETQ. Unmatched junction bases numbered 8, after V lost 7 bases and J lost 4 bases. The V and J genes are TRBV5-1 and TRBJ1-3; 7 bases match TRBD1. The sequence derives from a man aged 50 or older in good health. Input material: blood. In nucleotides, the CDR3 is TGCGCCAGCGGTTTCGGACAGGAAGGAAACACCATATATTTT. Amino acids: CASGFGQEGNTIYF.